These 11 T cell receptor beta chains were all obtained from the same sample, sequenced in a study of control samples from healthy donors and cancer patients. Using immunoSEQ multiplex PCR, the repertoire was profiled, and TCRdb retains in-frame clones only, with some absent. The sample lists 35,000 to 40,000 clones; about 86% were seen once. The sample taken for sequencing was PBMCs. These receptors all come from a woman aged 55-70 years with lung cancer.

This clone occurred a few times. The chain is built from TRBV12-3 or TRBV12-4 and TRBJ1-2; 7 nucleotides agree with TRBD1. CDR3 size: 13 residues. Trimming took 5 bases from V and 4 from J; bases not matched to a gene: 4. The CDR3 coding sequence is TGTGCCAGCAGTCGAGGGACAGCCTATGGCTACACCTTC. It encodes CASSRGTAYGYTF.

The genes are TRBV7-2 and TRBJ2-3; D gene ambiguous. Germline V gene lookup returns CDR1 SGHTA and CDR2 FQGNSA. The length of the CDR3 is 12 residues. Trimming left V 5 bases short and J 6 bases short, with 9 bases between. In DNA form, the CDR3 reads TGTGCCAGCAGCGGTCGTCGGGATACGCAGTATTTT. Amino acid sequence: CASSGRRDTQYF.

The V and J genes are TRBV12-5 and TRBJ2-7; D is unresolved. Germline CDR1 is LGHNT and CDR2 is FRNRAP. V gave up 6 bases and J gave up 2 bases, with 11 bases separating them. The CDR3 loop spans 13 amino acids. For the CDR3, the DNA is TGTGCTAGTGGGTTTGCAGTTACCTACGAGCAGTACTTC. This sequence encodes CASGFAVTYEQYF.

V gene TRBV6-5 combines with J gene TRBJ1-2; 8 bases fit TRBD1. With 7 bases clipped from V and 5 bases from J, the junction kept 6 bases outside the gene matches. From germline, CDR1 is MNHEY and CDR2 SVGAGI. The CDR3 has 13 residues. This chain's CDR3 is CASIPGQDYGYTF. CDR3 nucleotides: TGTGCCAGCATCCCGGGACAGGATTATGGCTACACCTTC.

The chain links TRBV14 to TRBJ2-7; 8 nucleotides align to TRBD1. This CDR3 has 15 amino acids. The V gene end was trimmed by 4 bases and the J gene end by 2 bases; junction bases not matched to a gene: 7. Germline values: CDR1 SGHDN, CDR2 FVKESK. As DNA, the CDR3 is TGTGCCAGCAGCCTACTAGGGACAGGCGCCTACGAGCAGTACTTC. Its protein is CASSLLGTGAYEQYF.

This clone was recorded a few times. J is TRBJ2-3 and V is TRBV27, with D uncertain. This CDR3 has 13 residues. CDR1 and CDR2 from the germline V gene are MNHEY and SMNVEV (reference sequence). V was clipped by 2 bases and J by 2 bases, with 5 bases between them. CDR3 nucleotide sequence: TGTGCCAGCAGTTTAGGGGACACAGATACGCAGTATTTT. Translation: CASSLGDTDTQYF.

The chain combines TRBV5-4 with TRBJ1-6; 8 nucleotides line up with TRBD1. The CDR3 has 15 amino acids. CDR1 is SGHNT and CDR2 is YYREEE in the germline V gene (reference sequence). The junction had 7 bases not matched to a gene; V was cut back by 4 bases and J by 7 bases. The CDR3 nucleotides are TGTGCCAGCAGCACCCAACGACAGGGGAATTCACCCCTCCACTTT. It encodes CASSTQRQGNSPLHF.

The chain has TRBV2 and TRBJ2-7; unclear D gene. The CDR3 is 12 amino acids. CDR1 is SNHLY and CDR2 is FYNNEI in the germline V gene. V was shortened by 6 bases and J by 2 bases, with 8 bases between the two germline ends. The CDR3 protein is CASRTGAYEQYF. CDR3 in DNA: TGTGCCAGCAGGACGGGCGCCTACGAGCAGTACTTC.

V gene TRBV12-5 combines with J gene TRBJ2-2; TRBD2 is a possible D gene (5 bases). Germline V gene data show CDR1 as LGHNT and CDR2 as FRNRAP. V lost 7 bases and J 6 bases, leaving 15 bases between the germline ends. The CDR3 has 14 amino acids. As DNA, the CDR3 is TGTGCTAGTGCCGGAAGAGGGTCGGCCGGGGAGCTGTTTTTT. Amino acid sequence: CASAGRGSAGELFF.

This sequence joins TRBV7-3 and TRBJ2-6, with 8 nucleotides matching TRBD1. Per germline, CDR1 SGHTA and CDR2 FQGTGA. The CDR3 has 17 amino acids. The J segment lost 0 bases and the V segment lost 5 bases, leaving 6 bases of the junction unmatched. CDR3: CASSLGQVGSGANVLTF. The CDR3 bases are TGTGCCAGCAGCCTGGGACAGGTTGGCTCTGGGGCCAACGTCCTGACTTTC.

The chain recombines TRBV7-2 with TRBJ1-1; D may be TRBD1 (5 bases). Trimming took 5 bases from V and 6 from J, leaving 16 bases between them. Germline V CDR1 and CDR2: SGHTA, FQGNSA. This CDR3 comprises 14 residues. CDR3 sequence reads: CASSRGRGIAEAFF. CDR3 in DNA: TGTGCCAGCAGCAGGGGAAGGGGTATAGCTGAAGCTTTCTTT.